This TCR beta chain was captured in a study of glioma-infiltrating T cells after dendritic cell vaccination. Time point of the sample: after dendritic cell vaccination, including at tumor progression/relapse. Fresh-frozen tumor tissue and more than two years of survival data were available for all. The germline V and J ends were trimmed by 3 bases and 7 bases, with 10 bases remaining between them. The CDR3 has 12 residues. From germline, CDR1 is SGHNT and CDR2 YYREEE (reference sequence). TCRdb keeps only in-frame clones here, not all; method: immunoSEQ multiplex PCR. The sample includes roughly 60,000 clones, about 89% of them seen just once.

The sample in question was blood, obtained after dendritic cell vaccination. The gene calls are TRBV5-4 and TRBJ1-2; a possible D gene is TRBD1 (6 bases). The sequence derives from a human donor with glioblastoma. The CDR3 bases are TGTGCCAGCAGCTATACAGGGCCTGGCTACACCTTC. Translated: CASSYTGPGYTF.